This is a list of T cell receptor beta chains from one sample in a study of blood T cells in healthy people across ages. TCRdb independently ran MiXCR on the 5' RACE reads; one entry per CDR3 protein. The repertoire consists of hundreds of thousands of distinct CDR3 sequences, with approximately 48% occurring once and the leading ten covering roughly 18%. The source material was blood. The receptors were sampled from a man between 60 and 75 years old in good health. CDR3s include the opening cysteine and the closing phenylalanine or tryptophan. Fields, in order: clone size, CDR3 length, V gene, D gene, J gene, CDR3 protein, CDR3 DNA. The D gene is left open where the match is weak. Rows may omit the clone size; those that give it use once, few, many or a size class.

many,16,TRBV20-1,TRBD2,TRBJ2-7,CSAPRTSGDGLSEQYF,TGCAGTGCTCCCCGGACTAGCGGGGACGGATTAAGCGAGCAGTACTTC
few,14,TRBV6-2/TRBV6-3,TRBD1,TRBJ2-7,CASSRTGSTYEQYF,TGTGCCAGCAGCCGGACAGGGAGTACCTACGAGCAGTACTTC
-,15,TRBV12-3/TRBV12-4,TRBD2,TRBJ2-1,CASSFDGGGWNEQFF,TGTGCCAGCAGTTTTGATGGCGGGGGGTGGAATGAGCAGTTCTTC
-,12,TRBV15,-,TRBJ1-6,CATASINSPLHF,TGTGCCACCGCGTCAATAAATTCACCCCTCCACTTT
-,12,TRBV7-2,-,TRBJ2-1,CASSFSWNEQFF,TGTGCCAGCAGCTTCAGTTGGAATGAGCAGTTCTTC
-,16,TRBV12-3/TRBV12-4,-,TRBJ1-2,CASSPSTVRGGYGYTF,TGTGCCAGCAGCCCCTCCACGGTGAGGGGAGGCTATGGCTACACCTTC
-,15,TRBV7-9,-,TRBJ2-5,CASIPKERWQETQYF,TGTGCCAGCATCCCCAAGGAGCGGTGGCAAGAGACCCAGTACTTC
-,11,TRBV7-9,-,TRBJ2-7,CASSLAQAQYF,TGTGCCAGCAGCTTAGCTCAGGCCCAGTACTTC
-,14,TRBV6-6,TRBD1,TRBJ2-1,CASSSDRAYNEQFF,TGTGCCAGCAGTTCGGACAGGGCCTACAATGAGCAGTTCTTC
-,15,TRBV13,TRBD2,TRBJ2-4,CASSTARGGRNIQYF,TGTGCCAGCAGCACCGCGCGGGGGGGCAGGAACATTCAGTACTTC
few,14,TRBV6-6,-,TRBJ2-5,CASSYSTSRETQYF,TGTGCCAGCAGTTACTCGACTAGTCGAGAGACCCAGTACTTC
few,14,TRBV5-5,-,TRBJ2-7,CASSLAPGAYEQYF,TGTGCCAGCAGCTTGGCCCCAGGGGCCTACGAGCAGTACTTC
-,14,TRBV4-3,-,TRBJ2-5,CASSQDVQEETQYF,TGCGCCAGCAGCCAAGATGTTCAGGAGGAGACCCAGTACTTC
-,12,TRBV29-1,-,TRBJ2-5,CSVGAGKETQYF,TGCAGCGTTGGGGCAGGGAAAGAGACCCAGTACTTC
once,13,TRBV20-1,-,TRBJ1-1,CSARGTPGTEAFF,TGCAGTGCTAGAGGGACACCGGGTACTGAAGCTTTCTTT
-,16,TRBV7-3,-,TRBJ2-1,CASSLDPGLAKNEQFF,TGTGCCAGCAGCTTAGATCCCGGTCTAGCAAAGAATGAGCAGTTCTTC
-,13,TRBV6-5,-,TRBJ1-2,CASSQDSYYGYTF,TGTGCCAGCAGCCAGGACAGCTACTATGGCTACACCTTC
-,16,TRBV6-1,-,TRBJ1-6,CASRRSGQHLNSPLHF,TGTGCCAGCAGGCGGTCCGGACAGCATCTTAATTCACCCCTCCACTTT
-,16,TRBV6-6,TRBD2,TRBJ2-7,CASSYPRGGAYNEQYF,TGTGCCAGCAGTTACCCCCGCGGGGGGGCCTACAATGAGCAGTACTTC
-,14,TRBV5-1,-,TRBJ1-2,CASRWEGGQYGYTF,TGCGCCAGCAGGTGGGAGGGAGGCCAGTATGGCTACACCTTC
-,14,TRBV5-1,-,TRBJ1-5,CASSPGPPLPPQHF,TGCGCCAGCAGCCCAGGACCGCCATTACCGCCCCAGCATTTT
-,12,TRBV6-2/TRBV6-3,TRBD1,TRBJ1-1,CASSGDRGEAFF,TGTGCCAGCAGTGGGGACAGAGGAGAAGCTTTCTTT
once,14,TRBV14,-,TRBJ1-6,CASSNDYGGSPLHF,TGTGCCAGCAGCAACGATTATGGTGGTTCACCCCTCCACTTT
few,14,TRBV9,-,TRBJ2-3,CASSVAPSADTQYF,TGTGCCAGCAGCGTAGCTCCTAGCGCAGATACGCAGTATTTT
-,15,TRBV15,-,TRBJ2-3,CATSRPGLSTDTQYF,TGTGCCACCAGCAGACCCGGACTCAGCACAGATACGCAGTATTTT
-,16,TRBV19,TRBD1,TRBJ2-3,CASSIRQGRSADTQYF,TGTGCCAGTAGTATACGACAGGGGAGAAGCGCAGATACGCAGTATTTT
-,15,TRBV3-1,TRBD2,TRBJ2-3,CASSHSGAFTDTQYF,TGTGCCAGCAGCCATAGCGGGGCATTCACAGATACGCAGTATTTT
-,16,TRBV12-3/TRBV12-4,TRBD1,TRBJ2-3,CASRQSRQGASDTQYF,TGTGCCAGCAGGCAGAGTCGACAGGGGGCATCAGATACGCAGTATTTT
many,14,TRBV29-1,-,TRBJ2-5,CSVLFRGQFETQYF,TGCAGCGTTCTTTTCCGGGGGCAATTTGAGACCCAGTACTTC
-,15,TRBV29-1,TRBD1,TRBJ2-3,CSALSGTGSTDTQYF,TGCAGCGCCCTATCTGGGACAGGGTCCACAGATACGCAGTATTTT
-,14,TRBV7-2,TRBD1,TRBJ2-5,CSSFDRGHGETQYF,TGTTCCAGCTTCGACAGGGGTCACGGGGAGACCCAGTACTTC
few,17,TRBV5-1,TRBD2,TRBJ2-7,CASSLGSLAGGDGEQYF,TGCGCCAGCAGCTTGGGATCGCTAGCGGGGGGTGATGGGGAGCAGTACTTC
-,13,TRBV25-1,-,TRBJ2-7,CASSELRGHEQYF,TGTGCCAGCAGTGAACTCAGGGGCCACGAGCAGTACTTC
once,11,TRBV20-1,-,TRBJ2-5,CSAIYQETQYF,TGCAGTGCTATATACCAAGAGACCCAGTACTTC
-,13,TRBV20-1,-,TRBJ2-7,CSARVEPTYEQYF,TGCAGTGCTAGAGTCGAGCCCACCTACGAGCAGTACTTC
once,14,TRBV7-3,TRBD1,TRBJ2-1,CASSLDRLSDEQFF,TGTGCCAGCAGCTTGGACAGGTTAAGTGATGAGCAGTTCTTC
-,16,TRBV12-3/TRBV12-4,TRBD1,TRBJ2-3,CASSPRDRLSTDTQYF,TGTGCCAGCAGTCCAAGGGACAGATTGAGCACAGATACGCAGTATTTT
-,11,TRBV30,-,TRBJ2-1,CAWWAYNEQFF,TGTGCCTGGTGGGCCTACAATGAGCAGTTCTTC
-,20,TRBV6-2/TRBV6-3,TRBD2,TRBJ2-1,CASSYGAQGGGKYRLNEQFF,TGTGCCAGCAGTTACGGTGCCCAGGGCGGGGGGAAATACCGGCTCAATGAGCAGTTCTTC
-,16,TRBV10-3,-,TRBJ1-5,CAISESGSRGNQPQHF,TGTGCCATCAGTGAGTCCGGGAGCCGTGGCAATCAGCCCCAGCATTTT
-,14,TRBV20-1,TRBD1,TRBJ2-5,CSARDTGDKETQYF,TGCAGTGCTAGAGATACAGGGGATAAAGAGACCCAGTACTTC
-,15,TRBV7-9,TRBD2,TRBJ2-1,CASMFSGESYNEQFF,TGTGCCAGCATGTTTAGCGGGGAATCCTACAATGAGCAGTTCTTC
few,17,TRBV6-2/TRBV6-3,-,TRBJ2-6,CASSSLPAASGANVLTF,TGTGCCAGCAGTTCCCTCCCAGCGGCGTCCGGGGCCAACGTCCTGACTTTC
few,11,TRBV20-1,TRBD1,TRBJ2-3,CSALTGSTQYF,TGCAGTGCTCTGACAGGGAGTACGCAGTATTTT
-,15,TRBV5-5,TRBD1,TRBJ1-6,CASTPGGQYNSPLHF,TGTGCCAGCACTCCGGGGGGACAGTATAATTCACCCCTCCACTTT
-,14,TRBV3-1,TRBD2,TRBJ2-1,CASSLSGRYGEQFF,TGTGCCAGCAGCCTTAGCGGGCGGTATGGTGAGCAGTTCTTC
few,14,TRBV5-1,-,TRBJ2-7,CASSLVGNNYEQYF,TGCGCCAGCAGCTTGGTCGGCAACAACTACGAGCAGTACTTC
-,15,TRBV6-6,-,TRBJ1-2,CASSPGGAGDYGYTF,TGTGCCAGCAGCCCCGGGGGGGCTGGGGACTATGGCTACACCTTC
-,14,TRBV7-2,-,TRBJ1-2,CASSLGQRTGGHTF,TGCGCCAGCAGCTTAGGGCAGCGGACGGGCGGCCACACCTTC
-,12,TRBV30,-,TRBJ2-7,CAWTRGSYEQYF,TGTGCCTGGACAAGGGGCTCCTACGAGCAGTACTTC
-,16,TRBV5-5,-,TRBJ1-5,CASSLDGSYSNQPQHF,TGTGCCAGCAGCTTGGACGGGAGTTATAGCAATCAGCCCCAGCATTTT
-,14,TRBV7-9,-,TRBJ2-7,CASSLTNRAIEQYF,TGTGCCAGCAGCTTAACCAACCGGGCTATCGAGCAGTACTTC
-,14,TRBV12-3/TRBV12-4,-,TRBJ1-2,CASSLKGYSYGYTF,TGTGCCAGCAGTTTAAAGGGGTACAGCTATGGCTACACCTTC
few,13,TRBV25-1,TRBD2,TRBJ2-7,CASTPSGGYEQYF,TGTGCCAGCACACCCAGCGGGGGTTACGAGCAGTACTTC
-,14,TRBV19,-,TRBJ2-5,CASSPVRIQETQYF,TGTGCCAGTAGTCCGGTAAGGATCCAAGAGACCCAGTACTTC
few,15,TRBV4-3,-,TRBJ1-2,CASSLTVQGMNGYTF,TGCGCCAGCAGCCTAACGGTGCAGGGTATGAATGGCTACACCTTC
few,13,TRBV20-1,TRBD2,TRBJ2-3,CSAPGLAGDTQYF,TGCAGTGCTCCGGGACTAGCGGGAGATACGCAGTATTTT
many,14,TRBV5-5,-,TRBJ2-7,CASSLGRGSVEQYF,TGTGCCAGCAGCTTGGGAAGGGGGTCGGTCGAGCAGTACTTC